This record covers a single TCR beta chain. The data derive from a study of blood T cell repertoires in COVID-19. About the study: Specimens from acute and convalescent COVID-19 originated in the United States, Italy and Spain.

Assay used: immunoSEQ multiplex PCR; TCRdb lists only in-frame clones, some missing. The sample carries over 200,000 clones, around 90% recorded once. The length of the CDR3 is 14 residues. Trimming removed 6 bases from V and 0 bases from J, with 8 bases in between. Germline V gives CDR1 MNHEY, CDR2 SVGAGI. J is TRBJ1-4 and V is TRBV6-5; D remains ambiguous. The specimen sequenced was peripheral blood. The origin of this receptor is a person under 30 with COVID-19, enrolled during active disease. This CDR3 reads CASSRTATNEKLFF. The CDR3 DNA reads TGTGCCAGCAGCCGCACTGCAACTAATGAAAAACTGTTTTTT.